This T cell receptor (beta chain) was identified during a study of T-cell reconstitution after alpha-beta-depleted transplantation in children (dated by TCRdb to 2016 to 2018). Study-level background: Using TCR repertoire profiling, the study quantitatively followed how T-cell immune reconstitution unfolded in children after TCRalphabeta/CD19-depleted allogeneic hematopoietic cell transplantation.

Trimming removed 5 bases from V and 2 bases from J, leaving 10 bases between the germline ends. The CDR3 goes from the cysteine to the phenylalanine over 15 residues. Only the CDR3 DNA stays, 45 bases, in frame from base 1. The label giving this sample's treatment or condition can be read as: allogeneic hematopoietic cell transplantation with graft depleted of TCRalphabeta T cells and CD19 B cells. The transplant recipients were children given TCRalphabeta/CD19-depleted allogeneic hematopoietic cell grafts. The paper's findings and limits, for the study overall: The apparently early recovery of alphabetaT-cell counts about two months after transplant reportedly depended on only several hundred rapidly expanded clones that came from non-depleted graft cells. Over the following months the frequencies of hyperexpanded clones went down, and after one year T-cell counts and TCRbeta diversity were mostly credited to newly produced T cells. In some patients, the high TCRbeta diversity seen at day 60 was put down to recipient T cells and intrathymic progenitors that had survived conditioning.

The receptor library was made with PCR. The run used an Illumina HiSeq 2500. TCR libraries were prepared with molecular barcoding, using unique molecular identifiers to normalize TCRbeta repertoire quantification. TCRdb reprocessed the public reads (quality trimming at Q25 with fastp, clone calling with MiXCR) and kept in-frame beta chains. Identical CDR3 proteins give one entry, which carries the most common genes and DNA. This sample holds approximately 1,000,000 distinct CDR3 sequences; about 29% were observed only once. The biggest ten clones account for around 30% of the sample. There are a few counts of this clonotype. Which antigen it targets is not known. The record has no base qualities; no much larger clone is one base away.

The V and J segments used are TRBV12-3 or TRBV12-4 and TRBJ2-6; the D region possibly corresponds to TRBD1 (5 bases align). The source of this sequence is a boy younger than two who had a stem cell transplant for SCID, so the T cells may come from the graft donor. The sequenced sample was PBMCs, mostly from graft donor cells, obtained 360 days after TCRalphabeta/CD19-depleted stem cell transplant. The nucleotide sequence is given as TGTGCCAGCAGTGCGCAGGGTGCTGGGGCCAACGTCCTGACTTTC. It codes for CASSAQGAGANVLTF.